Below, 25 T cell receptor beta chains from the same sample are listed, as sequenced in a study of shared clonotypes between healthy human individuals. Clones were read by immunoSEQ multiplex PCR, and TCRdb kept only the in-frame ones, dropping some. The top ten clones hold over 0.12% of a sample with about 2.4 million clones, approximately 94% of them seen once. The sequenced sample consisted of naive CD4+ T cells sorted from blood. The subset denotes: CD45RA+ positively selected. These receptors all stem from a man in his late teens or twenties in good health.

The rearrangement joins TRBV5-4 to TRBJ2-7; TRBD1 matches 8 bases. This CDR3 contains 17 residues. J lost 0 bases, V lost 0 bases, and 8 bases had no gene match. Germline V lookup: CDR1 SGHNT, CDR2 YYREEE (reference sequence). The CDR3 spells CASSLGGTGFISYEQYF. The CDR3 DNA is TGTGCCAGCAGCTTGGGTGGGACAGGCTTTATCTCCTACGAGCAGTACTTC.

The chain joins TRBV29-1 to TRBJ1-2; 11 bases are shared with TRBD1. The junction had 9 bases not matched to a gene; V was cut back by 5 bases and J by 7 bases. CDR1 SQVTM and CDR2 ANQGSEA come from the germline V gene. The CDR3 is 14 residues long. CDR3 residues: CSVSGTGGKSGYTF. In nucleotides, the CDR3 is TGCAGCGTTTCAGGGACAGGGGGGAAGAGTGGCTACACCTTC.

This clone was seen a handful of times. The chain recombines TRBV5-1 with TRBJ1-6, with 10 bases matching TRBD1. The CDR3 has 15 residues. The V gene's germline CDR1 is SGHRS and CDR2 YFSETQ. After removal of 3 bases from V and 10 bases from J, the junction contained 7 bases not matched to a gene. The DNA for the CDR3 is TGCGCCAGCAGCTGGACCGGGACAGGGGAGTCACCCCTCCACTTT. Protein sequence: CASSWTGTGESPLHF.

The chain is built from TRBV19 and TRBJ2-6; 9 positions agree with TRBD1. The germline CDR1 and CDR2 sequences are LNHDA and SQIVND (reference sequence). With 5 bases clipped from V and 0 bases from J, the junction kept 5 bases outside the gene matches. The CDR3 loop spans 17 amino acids. The CDR3 loop reads CASSQDRGSSGANVLTF. The CDR3 DNA sequence: TGTGCCAGTAGTCAGGACAGGGGCTCCTCTGGGGCCAACGTCCTGACTTTC.

This clone appeared once. The rearrangement uses TRBV6-6 and TRBJ2-3; either TRBD1 or TRBD2 may fit D (5 bases each). CDR3 length: 16 residues. V gave up 7 bases and J gave up 1 base, with 18 bases separating them. Germline CDR1 MNHNY, CDR2 SVGAGI (reference sequence). The CDR3 loop is CASIGHRGSGTDTQYF. CDR3 DNA sequence: TGTGCCAGCATTGGTCACCGGGGCTCCGGCACAGATACGCAGTATTTT.

This chain uses TRBV28 with TRBJ2-3; the match to TRBD1 covers 7 bases. Germline CDR1 reads MDHEN; CDR2 reads SYDVKM. This CDR3 is 20 amino acids long. After removal of 6 bases from V and 1 base from J, the junction contained 22 bases not matched to a gene. CDR3 nucleotides: TGTGCCAGCAGGGTCCCGACAGGGAATTTCGGCCCTTATCGCACAGATACGCAGTATTTT. Its translation: CASRVPTGNFGPYRTDTQYF.

This clone has a handful of counts. The chain recombines TRBV27 with TRBJ1-6, with D hard to call. The CDR3 is 12 residues long. Germline V gene data show CDR1 as MNHEY and CDR2 as SMNVEV (reference sequence). Trimming cost V 3 bases and J 7 bases, with 4 bases left between them. CDR3 amino acids: CASSLMNSPLHF. CDR3 coding DNA: TGTGCCAGCAGTTTGATGAATTCACCCCTCCACTTT.

Concerning this clone: At one of its ends the junction is not consistent with the germline gene, which may arise from a read error. The V gene is TRBV5-3, the J gene TRBJ2-1; TRBD1 matches at 7 bases. TRBV5-3 is an ORF, with its function uncertain. The length of the CDR3 is 16 residues. CDR3: CARSLAGGSSYNEQFF. CDR3 DNA sequence: TGTGCCAGAAGTTTGGCAGGGGGAAGCTCCTACAATGAGCAGTTCTTC.

The V call is TRBV12-2, the J call TRBJ2-7; the tabulated D call, TRBD1, remains unverified against the DNA. TRBV12-2 is an annotated pseudogene. This CDR3 comprises 15 residues. The CDR3 coding sequence is TGTGCAAGTCGCTTAGACGGCAGGCCGACCTACGAGCAGTACTTC. The encoded protein is CASRLDGRPTYEQYF.

This rearrangement joins TRBV27 to TRBJ1-4; D remains unclear. Germline loops: CDR1 MNHEY, CDR2 SMNVEV (reference sequence). Trimming stripped 6 bases from V and 0 bases from J, with 8 bases between. The CDR3 runs to 14 residues. CDR3 residues: CASSRSPTNEKLFF. The CDR3 DNA reads TGTGCCAGCAGCAGGAGTCCAACTAATGAAAAACTGTTTTTT.

The V call is TRBV9, the J call TRBJ2-3; possibly TRBD2 for D (5 bases). From germline, CDR1 is SGDLS and CDR2 YYNGEE. Deletions cut 3 bases from V and 0 bases from J, with 17 bases between. The CDR3 is 17 residues long. CDR3 in DNA: TGTGCCAGCAGCGCAGGACTTGGCGGGCCTAGCACAGATACGCAGTATTTT. This gives the protein CASSAGLGGPSTDTQYF. The entire variable domain, with the rest obtained from reference TRBV9 and TRBJ2-3, is as follows: DSGVTQTPKHLITATGQRVTLRCSPRSGDLSVYWYQQSLDQGLQFLIQYYNGEERAKGNILERFSAQQFPDLHSELNLSSLELGDSALYFCASSAGLGGPSTDTQYFGPGTRLTVL.

V usage is TRBV30 and J usage is TRBJ1-1; D gene ambiguous. The germline V and J ends were trimmed by 0 bases and 6 bases, with 8 bases remaining between them. The CDR3 is 12 residues long. The germline V gene has CDR1 GTSNPN and CDR2 SVGIG (reference sequence). In DNA form, the CDR3 reads TGTGCCTGGAGTGTAGACGGACCTGAAGCTTTCTTT. Protein product: CAWSVDGPEAFF.

The chain is built from TRBV9 and TRBJ2-2; 7 positions agree with TRBD2. Germline-derived CDR1 and CDR2 are SGDLS and YYNGEE. The CDR3 extends over 16 amino acids. Unmatched junction bases numbered 8, after V lost 0 bases and J lost 6 bases. The CDR3 region has the DNA TGTGCCAGCAGCGTAGCGGGCGGGGGTGTTCCCGGGGAGCTGTTTTTT. The encoded protein is CASSVAGGGVPGELFF.

This sequence joins TRBV7-2 and TRBJ1-1; D not certain. V shed 1 base and J shed 4 bases, with 16 bases lying between them. This CDR3 region has 16 residues. Germline loops: CDR1 SGHTA, CDR2 FQGNSA. CDR3 in amino acids: CASSLEAPTVATEAFF. The CDR3 DNA is TGTGCCAGCAGCTTAGAGGCCCCAACGGTCGCCACTGAAGCTTTCTTT.

This clone was seen just once. CDR3 in DNA: TGCGCCAGCAGCTTGGCACCAGCGGGAGGTGAGAGTGAGCAGTTCTTC. Encoded protein: CASSLAPAGGESEQFF. The rearrangement uses TRBV5-1 and TRBJ2-1; 9 positions agree with TRBD2. CDR1 and CDR2 (germline): SGHRS, YFSETQ. The CDR3 consists of 16 residues. Germline trimming cut 0 bases from V and 9 bases from J; bases unmatched to any gene: 10.

The rearrangement links TRBV7-2 to TRBJ2-5; 7 bases align to TRBD1. Germline V gene data show CDR1 as SGHTA and CDR2 as FQGNSA. Trimming at V came to 4 bases and at J to 4 bases, leaving 6 bases not matched to a gene. The CDR3 sequence is 14 residues long. The CDR3 DNA follows: TGTGCCAGCAGCTCCAGACAGGGAATAGAGACCCAGTACTTC. Translation gives CASSSRQGIETQYF.

The chain employs TRBV28 and TRBJ2-7, with TRBD2 identical over 10 bases. The CDR3 is made up of 17 amino acids. V shed 0 bases, J shed 1 base, and the junction held 6 bases outside the gene matches. Germline CDR1 and CDR2: MDHEN and SYDVKM. This CDR3 reads CASSLWGLAQTSYEQYF. In nucleotides, the CDR3 is TGTGCCAGCAGTTTATGGGGACTAGCGCAGACTTCCTACGAGCAGTACTTC.

J is TRBJ1-2 and V is TRBV10-3, with a possible D match to TRBD1 (6 bases). The ends were cut back, 2 bases at V and 3 bases at J, with 10 bases in the middle. CDR1 is ENHRY, CDR2 SYGVKD, per germline. The CDR3 is 14 amino acids. CDR3 in amino acids: CAISEREGDYGYTF. DNA of the CDR3: TGTGCCATCAGTGAGCGGGAGGGGGACTATGGCTACACCTTC.

The chain links TRBV2 to TRBJ1-2, with 8 bases lining up with TRBD1. The germline V gene has CDR1 SNHLY and CDR2 FYNNEI. This CDR3 contains 14 residues. V lost 6 bases, J lost 4 bases, and 7 bases stayed unmatched. Here the CDR3 reads CASRFQGAGYGYTF. CDR3 nucleotide sequence: TGTGCCAGCAGATTCCAGGGGGCGGGCTATGGCTACACCTTC.

The V call is TRBV30, the J call TRBJ2-1, with D possibly being TRBD1 (6 bases). Germline loops: CDR1 GTSNPN, CDR2 SVGIG (reference sequence). V was clipped by 3 bases and J by 0 bases, with 12 bases between them. This CDR3 has 15 residues. CDR3 region: CAWRGRGSSYNEQFF. In nucleotides, the CDR3 is TGTGCCTGGAGGGGAAGGGGGAGCTCCTACAATGAGCAGTTCTTC.

The chain is built from TRBV25-1 and TRBJ2-5; the D gene is possibly TRBD1 (6 bases). The CDR3 is 14 residues long. Germline V gives CDR1 MGHDK, CDR2 SYGVNS. V was clipped by 8 bases and J by 2 bases, with 15 bases between them. Written as DNA, the CDR3 is TGTGCCAGCTCTCACAGGGATACACAAGAGACCCAGTACTTC. The encoded protein is CASSHRDTQETQYF.

The sample holds one count of this clone. Other DNA sequences of this sample code for an identical CDR3. The V and J genes are TRBV20-1 and TRBJ2-5, with D unresolved. CDR3 length: 11 amino acids. Trimming shortened V by 2 bases and J by 4 bases, and 5 bases separated the two germline ends. Germline V CDR1 and CDR2: DFQATT, SNEGSKA (reference sequence). The CDR3: CSARWGETQYF. CDR3 bases: TGCAGTGCTAGATGGGGAGAGACCCAGTACTTC.

The count of this clone is one. The chain employs TRBV6-1 and TRBJ1-2; D remains unclear. This CDR3 spans 13 amino acids. V was pared by 1 base and J by 1 base, with 4 bases between. CDR1 is MNHNS, CDR2 SASEGT, per germline. The CDR3 bases are TGTGCCAGCAGTGAAGTCTTTAACTATGGCTACACCTTC. This codes for CASSEVFNYGYTF.

This chain connects TRBV28 to TRBJ1-4, with D unclear. Germline CDR1 MDHEN, CDR2 SYDVKM. V lost 5 bases to trimming and J lost 4 bases, with 14 bases between them. This CDR3 contains 15 residues. The CDR3 here is CASSTPDGLNEKLFF. The DNA of the CDR3 is TGTGCCAGCAGTACACCCGACGGTCTTAATGAAAAACTGTTTTTT.

CDR3 loop: CASSAGQGNEKLFF. CDR3 DNA: TGCGCCAGCAGCGCGGGACAGGGGAATGAAAAACTGTTTTTT. The gene calls are TRBV5-1 and TRBJ1-4; the match to TRBD1 covers 10 bases. The V segment lost 4 bases and the J segment 5 bases; nucleotides outside the gene matches: 2. The CDR3 totals 14 residues. Germline CDR1 is SGHRS and CDR2 is YFSETQ.